This T cell receptor (beta chain) was sequenced during a study of early T cells in non-severe SARS-CoV-2 infection. Study overall: Unpaired chains resulted from sequencing bulk RNA of unsorted whole blood. Study-wide results and limits: Anti-spike CD8 responses were favored in VDJdb matching, and private and CD4 specificities were missed.

The length of the CDR3 is 14 residues. Germline V gene lookup returns CDR1 SQVTM and CDR2 ANQGSEA. Trimming removed 2 bases from V and 0 bases from J, with 8 bases in between. This clonotype has a count of ten or more. Its antigen is unidentified. The TCR library protocol was used to attach unique molecular identifiers. These identifiers were attached to individual cDNA molecules. Each CDR3 protein is one row after TCRdb ran MiXCR on the 5' RACE reads. The table records about 64,000 distinct CDR3 sequences, over 4% of them present only once. The sample taken for sequencing was whole blood. This TCR was recovered from an adult who was a healthcare worker with PCR-confirmed SARS-CoV-2 infection or an uninfected control (not recorded which). The chain has TRBV29-1 and TRBJ1-3; a possible D gene is TRBD1 (5 bases). CDR3 DNA: TGCAGCGTTGAACCGGGGCTCTCTGGAAACACCATATATTTT. It encodes CSVEPGLSGNTIYF.